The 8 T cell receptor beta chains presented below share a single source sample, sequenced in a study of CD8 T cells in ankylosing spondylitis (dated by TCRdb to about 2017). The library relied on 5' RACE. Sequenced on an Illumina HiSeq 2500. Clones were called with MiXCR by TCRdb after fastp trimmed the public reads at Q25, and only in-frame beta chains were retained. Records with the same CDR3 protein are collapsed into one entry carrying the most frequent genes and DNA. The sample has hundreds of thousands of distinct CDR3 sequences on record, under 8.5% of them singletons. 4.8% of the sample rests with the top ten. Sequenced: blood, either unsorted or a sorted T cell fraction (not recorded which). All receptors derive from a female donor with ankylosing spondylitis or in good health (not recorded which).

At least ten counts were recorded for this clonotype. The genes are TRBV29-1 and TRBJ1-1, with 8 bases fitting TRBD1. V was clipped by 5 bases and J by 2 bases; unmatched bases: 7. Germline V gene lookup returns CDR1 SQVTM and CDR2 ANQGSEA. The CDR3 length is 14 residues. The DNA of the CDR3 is TGCAGCGTTATACCCGGGACAGGTAACACTGAAGCTTTCTTT. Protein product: CSVIPGTGNTEAFF.

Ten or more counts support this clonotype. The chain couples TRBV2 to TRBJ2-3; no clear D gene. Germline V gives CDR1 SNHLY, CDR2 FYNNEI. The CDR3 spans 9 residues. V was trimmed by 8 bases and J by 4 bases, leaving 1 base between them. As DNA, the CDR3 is TGTGCCAGCGCAGATACGCAGTATTTT. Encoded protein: CASADTQYF. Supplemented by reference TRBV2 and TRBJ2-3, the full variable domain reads EPEVTQTPSHQVTQMGQEVILRCVPISNHLYFYWYRQILGQKVEFLVSFYNNEISEKSEIFDDQFSVERPDGSNFTLKIRSTKLEDSAMYFCASADTQYFGPGTRLTVL.

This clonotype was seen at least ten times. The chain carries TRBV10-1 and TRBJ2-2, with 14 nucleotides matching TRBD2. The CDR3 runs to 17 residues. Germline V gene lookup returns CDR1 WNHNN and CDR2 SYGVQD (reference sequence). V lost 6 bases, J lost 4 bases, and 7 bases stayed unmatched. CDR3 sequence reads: CASRLGTSGRSTGELFF. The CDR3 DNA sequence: TGCGCCAGCAGGCTGGGGACTAGCGGGAGAAGCACCGGGGAGCTGTTTTTT.

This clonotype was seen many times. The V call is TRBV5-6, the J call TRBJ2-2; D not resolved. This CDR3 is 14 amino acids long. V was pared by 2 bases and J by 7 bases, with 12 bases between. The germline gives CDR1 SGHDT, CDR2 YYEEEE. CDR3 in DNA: TGTGCCAGCAGCTTCATTAGACTTGGCGGGGAGCTGTTTTTT. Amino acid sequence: CASSFIRLGGELFF. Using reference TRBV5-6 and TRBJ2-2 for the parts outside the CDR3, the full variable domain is DAGVTQSPTHLIKTRGQQVTLRCSPKSGHDTVSWYQQALGQGPQFIFQYYEEEERQRGNFPDRFSGHQFPNYSSELNVNALLLGDSALYLCASSFIRLGGELFFGEGSRLTVL.

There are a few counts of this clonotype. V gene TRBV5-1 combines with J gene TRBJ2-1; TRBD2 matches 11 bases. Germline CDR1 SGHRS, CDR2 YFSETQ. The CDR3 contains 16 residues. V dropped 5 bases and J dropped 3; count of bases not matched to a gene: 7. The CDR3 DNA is TGCGCCAGCAGTTTGACTGGGACTAGCGGCTACAATGAGCAGTTCTTC. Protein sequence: CASSLTGTSGYNEQFF.

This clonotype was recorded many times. The CDR3 spells CASRQGTGGEQFF. CDR3 in DNA: TGCGCCAGCAGACAGGGGACGGGAGGTGAGCAGTTCTTC. The chain recombines TRBV10-1 with TRBJ2-1; tentatively, D is TRBD1 or TRBD2 (7 bases each). Germline lookup yields CDR1 WNHNN and CDR2 SYGVQD (reference sequence). This CDR3 contains 13 residues. Trimming left V 6 bases short and J 9 bases short, with 15 bases between.

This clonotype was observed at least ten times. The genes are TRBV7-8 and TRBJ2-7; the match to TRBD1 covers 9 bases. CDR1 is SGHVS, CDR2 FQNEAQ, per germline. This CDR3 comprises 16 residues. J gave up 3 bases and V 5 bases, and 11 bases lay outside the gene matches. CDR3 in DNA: TGTGCCAGCAGCGGGCGGACAGGGGCGAATCTCTACGAGCAGTACTTC. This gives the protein CASSGRTGANLYEQYF.

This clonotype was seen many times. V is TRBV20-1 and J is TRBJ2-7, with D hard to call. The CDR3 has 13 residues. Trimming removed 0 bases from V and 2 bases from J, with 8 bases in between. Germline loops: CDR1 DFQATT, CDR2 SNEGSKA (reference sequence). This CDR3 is CSARDSATYEQYF. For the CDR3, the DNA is TGCAGTGCTAGAGACTCGGCAACCTACGAGCAGTACTTC.